The 15 T cell receptor beta chains below come from one sample, sequenced in a study of T cell repertoires in cytomegalovirus infection. TCRdb redid the calling of the reads with MiXCR, one entry per CDR3 protein. The sample shows roughly 320,000 distinct CDR3 sequences, roughly 9.5% of them seen only once. Sequenced material: PBMCs. Receptors were obtained from a human donor in good health (CMV status not recorded). Some clones in this sample may be carry-over from other donors' samples.

The V call is TRBV6-5, the J call TRBJ2-5; D remains ambiguous. V dropped 10 bases and J dropped 2 bases, with 11 bases sitting between them. The CDR3 contains 12 residues. The germline CDR1 and CDR2 sequences are MNHEY and SVGAGI. CDR3 nucleotide sequence: TGTGCCATCAAGACGGTTCAAGAGACCCAGTACTTC. The encoded protein is CAIKTVQETQYF.

The chain carries TRBV3-1 and TRBJ2-1, with 11 bases lining up with TRBD1. The germline V gene has CDR1 LGHDT and CDR2 YNNKEL (reference sequence). The CDR3 length is 16 residues. V dropped 4 bases and J dropped 8; count of bases not matched to a gene: 10. The CDR3 DNA reads as TGTGCCAGCAGCCCCATGGGGACAGGGGGGAGCGATGAGCAGTTCTTC. This gives the protein CASSPMGTGGSDEQFF.

V is TRBV4-1 and J is TRBJ1-1; D is unresolved. The CDR3 extends over 15 amino acids. Germline values: CDR1 MGHRA, CDR2 YSYEKL. Trimming took 4 bases from V and 0 from J, leaving 12 bases between them. The CDR3 region is CASSPEQPMNTEAFF. CDR3 nucleotide sequence: TGCGCCAGCAGCCCTGAACAGCCCATGAACACTGAAGCTTTCTTT.

The table lists this clonotype with many counts. The chain couples TRBV27 to TRBJ2-7; D is possibly TRBD1 (5 bases). CDR3 length: 13 residues. The V end was cut by 4 bases, the J end by 2 bases, with 9 bases between. Looked up from germline, CDR1 is MNHEY and CDR2 is SMNVEV (reference sequence). Here the CDR3 DNA reads TGTGCCAGCAGTTCAGGGTCCCCCTACGAGCAGTACTTC. Residues: CASSSGSPYEQYF.

This clonotype was picked up many times. V gene TRBV11-2 combines with J gene TRBJ1-2, with TRBD1 as a possible D gene (5 bases). This CDR3 region has 15 residues. Germline V gene lookup returns CDR1 SGHAT and CDR2 FQNNGV. The germline V and J ends were trimmed by 0 bases and 6 bases, with 14 bases remaining between them. CDR3: CASSLDDSRWDGYTF. The CDR3 coding sequence is TGTGCCAGCAGCTTAGATGACAGTCGCTGGGATGGCTACACCTTC.

This clonotype was observed many times. V is TRBV7-3 and J is TRBJ2-1; the D is unclear. Per germline, CDR1 SGHTA and CDR2 FQGTGA. The length of the CDR3 is 15 residues. Trimming removed 5 bases from V and 7 bases from J, with 18 bases in between. CDR3 DNA sequence: TGTGCCAGCAGCCAGGCCCCGAGAGCCAGGAATGAGCAGTTCTTC. Encoded protein: CASSQAPRARNEQFF.

This clonotype was recorded a few times. V and J are TRBV7-9 and TRBJ2-3; tentatively, D is TRBD2 (5 bases). The CDR3 is 12 residues long. Per germline, CDR1 SEHNR and CDR2 FQNEAQ (reference sequence). This chain's CDR3 is CAASYSTDTQYF. Written as DNA, the CDR3 is TGTGCAGCTAGCTATAGCACAGATACGCAGTATTTT.

This clonotype was detected ten times or more. The chain uses TRBV7-6 and TRBJ1-3; a possible D gene is TRBD1 (5 bases). Per the germline V gene, CDR1 is SGHVS and CDR2 is FNYEAQ. This CDR3 is 18 amino acids long. Trimming took 3 bases from V and 0 from J, leaving 18 bases between them. The CDR3 DNA follows: TGTGCCAGCAGCTTCCAACCCGGGACCCCGCTCTCTGGAAACACCATATATTTT. Amino acid sequence: CASSFQPGTPLSGNTIYF.

This clonotype came up many times. The chain links TRBV20-1 to TRBJ2-7, with no clear D. Trimming removed 3 bases at V and 2 bases at J, with 8 bases between. This CDR3 spans 12 amino acids. Germline CDR1 and CDR2: DFQATT and SNEGSKA (reference sequence). CDR3 nucleotide sequence: TGCAGTGCTAGCAGCGACCCCTACGAGCAGTACTTC. Translated, it gives CSASSDPYEQYF.

This clonotype has at least ten counts. V and J are TRBV7-9 and TRBJ2-7; 9 nucleotides line up with TRBD2. CDR1 SEHNR and CDR2 FQNEAQ come from the germline V gene (reference sequence). The CDR3 is 15 amino acids. Losses at the gene ends were 2 bases for V and 4 bases for J; bases not matched to a gene: 6. CDR3 loop: CASSLKRGDGYEQYF. CDR3 nucleotide sequence: TGTGCCAGCAGCTTAAAGCGGGGGGACGGTTACGAGCAGTACTTC.

At least ten counts were recorded for this clonotype. V usage is TRBV28 and J usage is TRBJ2-3; no reliable D call. Germline V gene sequence: CDR1 MDHEN, CDR2 SYDVKM. The CDR3 totals 13 residues. The V gene lost 8 bases and the J gene lost 2 bases, with 11 bases spanning the gap. CDR3 in DNA: TGTGCCAGCGCCCTTGCAGCCACAGATACGCAGTATTTT. Protein product: CASALAATDTQYF.

This chain uses TRBV11-3 with TRBJ2-7, with a tentative D call TRBD2 (5 bases). CDR3 length: 14 amino acids. Trimming pared 4 bases from V and 5 bases from J, leaving 15 bases between. CDR1 is SGHNT, CDR2 YENEEA, per germline. As DNA, the CDR3 is TGTGCCAGCAGCTCACGGTCTAGCAGCAACGAGCAGTACTTC. Translated, it gives CASSSRSSSNEQYF.

This chain links TRBV19 with TRBJ2-1; D remains unclear. Germline V gene sequence: CDR1 LNHDA, CDR2 SQIVND (reference sequence). Trimming left V 1 base short and J 0 bases short, with 7 bases between. This CDR3 has 15 amino acids. CDR3 in amino acids: CASSIGRSSYNEQFF. CDR3 DNA sequence: TGTGCCAGTAGTATAGGCAGGAGCTCCTACAATGAGCAGTTCTTC.

This clonotype has ten or more counts. The CDR3 DNA reads TGTGCCAGCAGCTCCTACAGGGAAGGGGACCCCGAGCAGTACTTC. Translation gives CASSSYREGDPEQYF. The chain recombines TRBV5-4 with TRBJ2-7, with a possible D match to TRBD1 (6 bases). The CDR3 spans 15 residues. Per germline, CDR1 SGHNT and CDR2 YYREEE (reference sequence). Deletions cut 3 bases from V and 6 bases from J, with 19 bases between.

This clonotype was detected many times. The genes are TRBV11-2 and TRBJ2-1; D is possibly TRBD2 (5 bases). The V end was cut by 4 bases, the J end by 12 bases, with 16 bases between. Germline V lookup: CDR1 SGHAT, CDR2 FQNNGV. The CDR3 consists of 13 residues. The CDR3 coding sequence is TGTGCCAGCAGCTCGAGGCGGGTTTCCCGGCAGTTCTTC. Amino acids: CASSSRRVSRQFF.